Following are 14 T cell receptor beta chains from one sample sequenced in a study of Ad26.COV2.S vaccination and SARS-CoV-2 variants. Here immunoSEQ multiplex PCR was the method, and the copy in TCRdb shows in-frame clones only, minus some. The sample lists a few hundred thousand clones, over 75% occurring once. The treatment: over 15 received Ad26.COV2.S at low or high dose, single or two shots; several received placebo; per-sample allocation not given. Day 63 following the first vaccine or placebo injection was when the samples were taken. The sample here was peripheral blood, taken in a trial of Ad26.COV2.S vaccine versus placebo. The receptors shown here come from a person between 18 and 65 years old who received the Ad26.COV2.S COVID-19 vaccine or a placebo.

V and J are TRBV30 and TRBJ2-6; D gene ambiguous. The CDR3 is 14 residues long. The V gene's germline CDR1 is GTSNPN and CDR2 SVGIG (reference sequence). The ends were cut back, 4 bases at V and 6 bases at J, with 13 bases in the middle. The CDR3: CAWTAGAAANVLTF. Here the CDR3 DNA reads TGTGCCTGGACGGCCGGAGCAGCGGCCAACGTCCTGACTTTC.

The sample holds one count of this clone. The chain couples TRBV7-9 to TRBJ1-4, with D possibly matching TRBD1 (6 bases). The CDR3 is made up of 17 amino acids. Trimming pared 2 bases from V and 6 bases from J, leaving 19 bases between. Germline V gene data show CDR1 as SEHNR and CDR2 as FQNEAQ (reference sequence). CDR3 amino acids: CASSLTQSGTSHEKLFF. DNA for the CDR3: TGTGCCAGCAGCTTAACTCAATCCGGGACAAGTCATGAAAAACTGTTTTTT.

This clone has just one count. The chain combines TRBV7-9 with TRBJ1-2; weak D call: TRBD1 (5 bases). CDR1 is SEHNR and CDR2 is FQNEAQ in the germline V gene (reference sequence). V lost 0 bases and J lost 8, with 19 bases in between. The CDR3 extends over 16 amino acids. The CDR3 DNA reads TGTGCCAGCAGCTTAGCGCTCGGGGGAAGATTACAGGGCTACACCTTC. Its translation is CASSLALGGRLQGYTF.

V is TRBV30 and J is TRBJ1-1, with D possibly TRBD1 on 5 matching bases. This CDR3 is built from 14 residues. Germline V gives CDR1 GTSNPN, CDR2 SVGIG (reference sequence). Trimming cost V 4 bases and J 1 base, with 13 bases left between them. The CDR3 reads CAWNPGTGNTEAFF. DNA for the CDR3: TGTGCCTGGAACCCCGGGACGGGGAACACTGAAGCTTTCTTT. Looking up the rest from reference TRBV30 and TRBJ1-1 gives the full variable domain: SQTIHQWPATLVQPVGSPLSLECTVEGTSNPNLYWYRQAAGRGLQLLFYSVGIGQISSEVPQNLSASRPQDRQFILSSKKLLLSDSGFYLCAWNPGTGNTEAFFGQGTRLTVV.

The rearrangement uses TRBV7-2 and TRBJ2-7, with a weak D call TRBD2 (5 bases). The V and J ends lost 2 bases and 2 bases respectively, with 13 bases between them. Germline CDR1 SGHTA, CDR2 FQGNSA. The length of the CDR3 is 15 residues. The CDR3 reads CASSLSAGRTYEQYF. CDR3 coding DNA: TGTGCCAGCAGCTTATCGGCGGGCAGAACCTACGAGCAGTACTTC.

This clone was observed a few times. The V call is TRBV4-3, the J call TRBJ1-2; 8 bases agree with TRBD1. V was pared by 2 bases and J by 6 bases, with 11 bases of the junction left unmatched. CDR1 is LGHNA, CDR2 YSLEER, per germline. The CDR3 length is 16 residues. CDR3 protein: CASSQNQGRGLHGYTF. In DNA, the CDR3 is TGCGCCAGCAGCCAAAACCAGGGCAGGGGGCTGCATGGCTACACCTTC.

The gene calls are TRBV28 and TRBJ1-1; unclear D gene. CDR1 MDHEN and CDR2 SYDVKM come from the germline V gene. This CDR3 is 13 amino acids long. V was shortened by 8 bases and J by 4 bases, with 14 bases between the two germline ends. CDR3: CASLEEGGTEAFF. The CDR3 bases are TGTGCCAGCCTAGAGGAGGGCGGCACTGAAGCTTTCTTT.

The chain links TRBV2 to TRBJ1-6, with 8 bases that match TRBD1. This CDR3 is built from 13 residues. The V and J ends lost 6 bases and 11 bases, in that order; junction bases with no gene match: 6. Looked up from germline, CDR1 is SNHLY and CDR2 is FYNNEI. CDR3 DNA: TGTGCCAGCAGGGCCGGACAGGGAACACCCCTCCACTTT. It yields the protein CASRAGQGTPLHF.

The rearrangement uses TRBV4-3 and TRBJ2-6; D unresolved. Trimming shortened V by 0 bases and J by 1 base, and 4 bases separated the two germline ends. The CDR3 has 15 amino acids. CDR1 and CDR2 (germline): LGHNA, YSLEER. This chain's CDR3 is CASSQEGSGANVLTF. The CDR3 bases are TGCGCCAGCAGCCAAGAGGGATCTGGGGCCAACGTCCTGACTTTC.

The chain couples TRBV19 to TRBJ2-5, with D perhaps given as TRBD1 or TRBD2 (5 bases each). Between the trimmed V and J ends, which lost 4 bases and 2 bases, there was a span of 14 bases. This CDR3 has 15 amino acids. CDR1 and CDR2 (germline): LNHDA, SQIVND (reference sequence). Written as DNA, the CDR3 is TGTGCCAGTAGTAGAGGGCAGGGTGTACAAGAGACCCAGTACTTC. Amino acids: CASSRGQGVQETQYF.

The chain recombines TRBV5-4 with TRBJ2-1; no clear D gene. V lost 1 base and J lost 6, with 8 bases in between. Germline lookup yields CDR1 SGHNT and CDR2 YYREEE (reference sequence). This CDR3 region has 13 residues. CDR3 loop: CASSLRSPNEQFF. DNA for the CDR3: TGTGCCAGCAGCTTGAGATCCCCCAATGAGCAGTTCTTC.

Only one count was recorded for this clone. The V and J genes are TRBV11-2 and TRBJ1-2, with TRBD1 as a possible D gene (6 bases). V was pared by 3 bases and J by 4 bases, with 27 bases between. Germline CDR1 reads SGHAT; CDR2 reads FQNNGV. The CDR3 runs to 19 residues. Here the CDR3 DNA reads TGTGCCAGCAGCTTTTTCACAGGGATGAGTGGGGAGATTCCCTATGGCTACACCTTC. Protein: CASSFFTGMSGEIPYGYTF.

The rearrangement joins TRBV21-1 to TRBJ2-5; TRBD1, as called in the table, went unchecked against the DNA. TRBV21-1 is marked as a pseudogene. This CDR3 is built from 15 residues. CDR3 loop: CASSKEGQGGETQYF. DNA for the CDR3: TGTGCCAGCAGCAAAGAGGGACAGGGGGGAGAGACCCAGTACTTC.

The gene calls are TRBV6-2 or TRBV6-3 and TRBJ2-3; D is perhaps TRBD2 (5 bases). CDR3 length: 16 residues. Trimming took off 2 bases at V and 0 bases at J, with 12 bases between the two ends. Germline CDR1 and CDR2: MNHEY and SVGEGT. CDR3 DNA sequence: TGTGCCAGCAGTTACGGGAGAGACACTAGCACAGATACGCAGTATTTT. Its protein is CASSYGRDTSTDTQYF.